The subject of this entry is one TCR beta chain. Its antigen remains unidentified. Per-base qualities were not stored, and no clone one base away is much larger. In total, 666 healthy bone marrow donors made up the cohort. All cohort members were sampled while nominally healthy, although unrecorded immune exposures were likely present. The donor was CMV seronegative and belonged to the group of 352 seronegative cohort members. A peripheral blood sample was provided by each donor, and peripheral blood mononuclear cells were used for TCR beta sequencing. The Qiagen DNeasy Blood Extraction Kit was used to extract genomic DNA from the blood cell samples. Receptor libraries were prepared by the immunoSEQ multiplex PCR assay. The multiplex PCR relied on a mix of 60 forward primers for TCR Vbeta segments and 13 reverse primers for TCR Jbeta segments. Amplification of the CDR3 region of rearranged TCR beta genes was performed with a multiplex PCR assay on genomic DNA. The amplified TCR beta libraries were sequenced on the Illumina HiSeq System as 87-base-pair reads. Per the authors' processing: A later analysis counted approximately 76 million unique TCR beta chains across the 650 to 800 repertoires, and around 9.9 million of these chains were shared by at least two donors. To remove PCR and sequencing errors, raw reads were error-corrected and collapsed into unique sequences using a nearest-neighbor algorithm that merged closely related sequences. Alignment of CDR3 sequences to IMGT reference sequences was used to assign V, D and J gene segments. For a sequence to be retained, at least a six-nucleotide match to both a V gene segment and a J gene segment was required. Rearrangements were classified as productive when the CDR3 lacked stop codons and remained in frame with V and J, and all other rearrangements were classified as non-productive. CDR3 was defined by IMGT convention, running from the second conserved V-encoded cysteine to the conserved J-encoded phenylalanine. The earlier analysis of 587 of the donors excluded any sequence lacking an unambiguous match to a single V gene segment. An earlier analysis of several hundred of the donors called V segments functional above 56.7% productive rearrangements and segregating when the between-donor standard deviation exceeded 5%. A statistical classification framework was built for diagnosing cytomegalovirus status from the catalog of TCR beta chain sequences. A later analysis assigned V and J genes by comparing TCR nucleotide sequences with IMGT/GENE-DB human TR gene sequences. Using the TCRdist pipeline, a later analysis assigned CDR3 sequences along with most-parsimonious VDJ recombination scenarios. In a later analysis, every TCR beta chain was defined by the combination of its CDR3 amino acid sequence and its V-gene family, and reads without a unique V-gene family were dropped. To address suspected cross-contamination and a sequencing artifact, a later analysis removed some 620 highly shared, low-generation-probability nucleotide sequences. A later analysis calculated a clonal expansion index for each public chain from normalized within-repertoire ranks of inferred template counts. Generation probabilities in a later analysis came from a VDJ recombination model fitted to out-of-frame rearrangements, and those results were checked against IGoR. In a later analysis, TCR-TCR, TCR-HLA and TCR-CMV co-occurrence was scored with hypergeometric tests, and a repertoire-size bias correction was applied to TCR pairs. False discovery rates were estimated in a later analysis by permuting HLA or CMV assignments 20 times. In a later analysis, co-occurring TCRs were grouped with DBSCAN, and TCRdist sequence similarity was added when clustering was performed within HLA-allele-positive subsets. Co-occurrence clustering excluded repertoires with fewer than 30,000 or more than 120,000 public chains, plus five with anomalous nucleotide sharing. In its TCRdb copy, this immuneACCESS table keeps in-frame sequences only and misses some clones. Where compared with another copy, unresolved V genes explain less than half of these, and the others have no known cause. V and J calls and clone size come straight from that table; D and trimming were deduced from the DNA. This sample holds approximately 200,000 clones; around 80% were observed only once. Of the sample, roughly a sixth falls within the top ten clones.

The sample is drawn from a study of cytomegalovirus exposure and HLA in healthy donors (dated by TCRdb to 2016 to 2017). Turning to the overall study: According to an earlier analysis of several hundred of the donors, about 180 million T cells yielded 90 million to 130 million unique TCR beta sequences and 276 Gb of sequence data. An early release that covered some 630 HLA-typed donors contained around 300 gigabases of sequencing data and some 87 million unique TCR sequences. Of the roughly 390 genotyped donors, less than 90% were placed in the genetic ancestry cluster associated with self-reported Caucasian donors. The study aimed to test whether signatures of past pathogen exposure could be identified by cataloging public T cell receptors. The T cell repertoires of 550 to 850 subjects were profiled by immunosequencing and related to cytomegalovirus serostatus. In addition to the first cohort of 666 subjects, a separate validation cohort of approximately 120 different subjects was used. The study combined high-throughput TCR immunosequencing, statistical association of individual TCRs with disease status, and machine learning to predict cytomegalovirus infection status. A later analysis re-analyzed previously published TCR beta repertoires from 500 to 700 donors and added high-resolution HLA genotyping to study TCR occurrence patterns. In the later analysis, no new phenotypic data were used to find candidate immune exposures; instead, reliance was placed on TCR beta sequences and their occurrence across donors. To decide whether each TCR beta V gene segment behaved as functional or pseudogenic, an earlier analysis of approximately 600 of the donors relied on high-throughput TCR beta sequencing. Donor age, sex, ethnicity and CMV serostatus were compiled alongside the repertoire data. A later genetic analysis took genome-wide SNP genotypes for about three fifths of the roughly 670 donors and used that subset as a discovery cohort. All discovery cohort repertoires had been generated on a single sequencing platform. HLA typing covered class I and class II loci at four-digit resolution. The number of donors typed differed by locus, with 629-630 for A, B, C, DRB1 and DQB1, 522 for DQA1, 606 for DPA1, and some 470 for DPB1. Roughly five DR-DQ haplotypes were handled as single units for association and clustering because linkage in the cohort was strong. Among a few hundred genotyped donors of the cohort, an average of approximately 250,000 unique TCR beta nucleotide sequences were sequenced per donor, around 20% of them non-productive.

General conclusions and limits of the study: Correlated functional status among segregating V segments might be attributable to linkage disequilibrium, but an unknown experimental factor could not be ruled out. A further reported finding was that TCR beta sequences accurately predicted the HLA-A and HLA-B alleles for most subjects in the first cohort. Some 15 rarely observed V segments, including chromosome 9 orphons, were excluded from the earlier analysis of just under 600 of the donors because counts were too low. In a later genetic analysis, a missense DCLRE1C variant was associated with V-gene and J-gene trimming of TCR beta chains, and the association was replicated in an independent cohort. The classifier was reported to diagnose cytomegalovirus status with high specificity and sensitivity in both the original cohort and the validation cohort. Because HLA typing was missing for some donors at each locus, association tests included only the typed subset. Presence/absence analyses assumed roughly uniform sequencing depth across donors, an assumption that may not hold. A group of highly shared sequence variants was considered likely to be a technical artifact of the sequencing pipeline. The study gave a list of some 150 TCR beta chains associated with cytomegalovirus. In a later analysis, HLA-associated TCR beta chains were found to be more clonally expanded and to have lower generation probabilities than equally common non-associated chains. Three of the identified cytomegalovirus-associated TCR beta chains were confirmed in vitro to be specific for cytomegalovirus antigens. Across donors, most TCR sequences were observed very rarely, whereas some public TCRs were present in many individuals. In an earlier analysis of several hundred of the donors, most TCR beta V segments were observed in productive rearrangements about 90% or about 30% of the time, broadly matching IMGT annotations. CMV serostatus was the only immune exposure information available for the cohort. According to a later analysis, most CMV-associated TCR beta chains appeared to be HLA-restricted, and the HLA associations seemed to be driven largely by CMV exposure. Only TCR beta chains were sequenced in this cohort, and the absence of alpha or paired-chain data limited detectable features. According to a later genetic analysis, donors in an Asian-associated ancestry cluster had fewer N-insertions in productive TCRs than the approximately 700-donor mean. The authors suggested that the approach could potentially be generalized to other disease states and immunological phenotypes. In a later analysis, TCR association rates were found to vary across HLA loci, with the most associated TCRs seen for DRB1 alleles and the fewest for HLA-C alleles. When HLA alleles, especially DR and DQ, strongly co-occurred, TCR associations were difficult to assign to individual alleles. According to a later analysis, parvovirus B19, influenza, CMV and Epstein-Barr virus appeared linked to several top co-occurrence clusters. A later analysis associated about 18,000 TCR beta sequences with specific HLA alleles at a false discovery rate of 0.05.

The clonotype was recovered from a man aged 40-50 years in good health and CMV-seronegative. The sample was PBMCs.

The nucleotides are TGTGCCAGCAGTTTACAGCGGGGGTCACCTAGCACAGATACGCAGTATTTT. Its product reads: CASSLQRGSPSTDTQYF. The V and J segments used are TRBV28 and TRBJ2-3; 8 junctional bases match TRBD2. Trimming removed 2 bases from V and 0 bases from J; the gene matches leave 7 bases unexplained. From its cysteine to its phenylalanine, the CDR3 spans 17 amino acids. Only the CDR3 part of the read is kept: 51 bases, read in frame from the first base. The germline V gene encodes CDR1 MDHEN and CDR2 SYDVKM.